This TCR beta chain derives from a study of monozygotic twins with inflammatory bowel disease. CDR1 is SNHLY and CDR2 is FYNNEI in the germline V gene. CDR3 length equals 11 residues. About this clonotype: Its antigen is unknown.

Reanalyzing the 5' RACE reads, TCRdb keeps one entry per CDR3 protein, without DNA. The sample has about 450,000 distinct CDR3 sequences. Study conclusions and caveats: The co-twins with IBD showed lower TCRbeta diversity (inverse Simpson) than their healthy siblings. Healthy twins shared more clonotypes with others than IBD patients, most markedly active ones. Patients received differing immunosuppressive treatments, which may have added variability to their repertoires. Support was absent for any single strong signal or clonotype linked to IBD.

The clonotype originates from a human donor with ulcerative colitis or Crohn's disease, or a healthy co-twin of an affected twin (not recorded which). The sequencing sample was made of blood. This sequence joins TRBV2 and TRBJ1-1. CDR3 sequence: CASTRDGTAFF. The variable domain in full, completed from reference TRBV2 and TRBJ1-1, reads EPEVTQTPSHQVTQMGQEVILRCVPISNHLYFYWYRQILGQKVEFLVSFYNNEISEKSEIFDDQFSVERPDGSNFTLKIRSTKLEDSAMYFCASTRDGTAFFGQGTRLTVV.